This T cell receptor beta chain is drawn from a study of blood T cell repertoires in COVID-19. Study context: Sites across the United States, Italy and Spain contributed samples from acute and convalescent COVID-19. In each case, the material was cDNA or gDNA derived from T cells, B-cell-depleted T cells, or PBMCs.

In the original analysis: Quantification of nucleated cells was approximated via reference gene primer amplification. Some clones are missing from TCRdb's copy, which holds only in-frame ones; the method was immunoSEQ multiplex PCR. V and J calls and clone size follow that table, whereas D and trimming were derived from the DNA. The sample has 100,000 to 150,000 clones; around 81% are singletons. Per germline, CDR1 SGHVS and CDR2 FNYEAQ. The junction had 12 bases not matched to a gene; V was cut back by 5 bases and J by 0 bases. CDR3 length: 19 amino acids. The specimen sequenced was peripheral blood. The sequence was collected from a woman between 50 and 59 years old with acute or convalescent COVID-19. This chain uses TRBV7-6 with TRBJ1-3, with 11 positions matching TRBD1. The CDR3 nucleotides are TGTGCCAGCAGCCTTCACCGGGACAGGGGGAAAAGCTCTGGAAACACCATATATTTT. It codes for CASSLHRDRGKSSGNTIYF.